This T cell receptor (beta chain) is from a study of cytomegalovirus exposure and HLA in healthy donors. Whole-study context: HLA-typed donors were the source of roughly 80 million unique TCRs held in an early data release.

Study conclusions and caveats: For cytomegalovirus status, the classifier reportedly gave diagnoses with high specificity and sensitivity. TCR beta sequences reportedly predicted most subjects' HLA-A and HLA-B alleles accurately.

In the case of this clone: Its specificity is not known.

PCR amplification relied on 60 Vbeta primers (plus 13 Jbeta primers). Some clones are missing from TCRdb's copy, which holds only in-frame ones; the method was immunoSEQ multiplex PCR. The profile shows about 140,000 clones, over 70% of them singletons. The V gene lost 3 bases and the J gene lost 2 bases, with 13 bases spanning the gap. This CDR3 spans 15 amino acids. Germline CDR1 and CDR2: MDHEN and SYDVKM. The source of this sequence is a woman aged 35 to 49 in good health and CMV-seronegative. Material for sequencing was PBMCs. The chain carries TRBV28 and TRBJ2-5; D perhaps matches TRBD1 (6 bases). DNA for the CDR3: TGTGCCAGCAGTTTGGGTCAGGGGATACAAGAGACCCAGTACTTC. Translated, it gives CASSLGQGIQETQYF. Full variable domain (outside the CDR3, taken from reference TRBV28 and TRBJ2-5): DVKVTQSSRYLVKRTGEKVFLECVQDMDHENMFWYRQDPGLGLRLIYFSYDVKMKEKGDIPEGYSVSREKKERFSLILESASTNQTSMYLCASSLGQGIQETQYFGPGTRLLVL.